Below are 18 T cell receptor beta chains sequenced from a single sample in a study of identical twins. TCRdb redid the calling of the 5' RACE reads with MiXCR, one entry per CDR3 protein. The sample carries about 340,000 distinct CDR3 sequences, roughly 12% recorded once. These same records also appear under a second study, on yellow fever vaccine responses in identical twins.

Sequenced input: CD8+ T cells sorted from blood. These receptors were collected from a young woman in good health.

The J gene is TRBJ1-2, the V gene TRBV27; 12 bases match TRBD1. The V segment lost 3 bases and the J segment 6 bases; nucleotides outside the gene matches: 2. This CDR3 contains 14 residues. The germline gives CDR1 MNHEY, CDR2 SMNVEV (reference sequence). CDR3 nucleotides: TGTGCCAGCAGTTTGGGACAGGGGGCGGATGGCTACACCTTC. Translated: CASSLGQGADGYTF.

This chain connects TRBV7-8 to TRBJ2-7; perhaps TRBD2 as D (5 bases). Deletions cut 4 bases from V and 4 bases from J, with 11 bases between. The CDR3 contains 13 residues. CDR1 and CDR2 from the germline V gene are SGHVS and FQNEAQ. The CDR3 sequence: CASSSPREYEQYF. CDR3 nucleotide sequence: TGTGCCAGCAGCTCGCCACGGGAATACGAGCAGTACTTC. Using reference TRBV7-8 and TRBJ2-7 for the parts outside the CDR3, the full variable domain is GAGVSQSPRYKVAKRGQDVALRCDPISGHVSLFWYQQALGQGPEFLTYFQNEAQLDKSGLPSDRFFAERPEGSVSTLKIQRTQQEDSAVYLCASSSPREYEQYFGPGTRLTVT.

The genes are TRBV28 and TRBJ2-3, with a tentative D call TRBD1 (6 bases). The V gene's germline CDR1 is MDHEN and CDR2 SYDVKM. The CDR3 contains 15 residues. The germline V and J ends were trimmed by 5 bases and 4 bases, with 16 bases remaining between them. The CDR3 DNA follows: TGTGCCAGCAGTCCAGGGGAGAGTCGGGCAGATACGCAGTATTTT. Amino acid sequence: CASSPGESRADTQYF.

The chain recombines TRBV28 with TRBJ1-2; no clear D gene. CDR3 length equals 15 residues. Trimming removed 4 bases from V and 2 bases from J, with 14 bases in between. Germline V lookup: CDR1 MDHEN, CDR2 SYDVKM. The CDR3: CASSWNPTENYGYTF. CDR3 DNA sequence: TGTGCCAGCAGTTGGAACCCAACAGAAAACTATGGCTACACCTTC.

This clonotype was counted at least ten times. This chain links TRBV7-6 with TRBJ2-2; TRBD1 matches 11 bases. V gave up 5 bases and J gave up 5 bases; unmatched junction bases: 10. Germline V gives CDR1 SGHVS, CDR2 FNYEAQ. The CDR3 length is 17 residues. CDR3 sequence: CASSPWTGGVWTGELFF. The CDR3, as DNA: TGTGCCAGCAGCCCCTGGACAGGGGGCGTCTGGACCGGGGAGCTGTTTTTT.

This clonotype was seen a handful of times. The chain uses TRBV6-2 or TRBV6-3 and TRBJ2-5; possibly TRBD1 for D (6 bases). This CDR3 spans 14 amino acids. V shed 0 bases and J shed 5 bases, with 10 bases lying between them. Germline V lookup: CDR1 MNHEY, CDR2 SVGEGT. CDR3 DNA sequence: TGTGCCAGCAGTTACTCGATAACAGGGGAGACCCAGTACTTC. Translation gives CASSYSITGETQYF.

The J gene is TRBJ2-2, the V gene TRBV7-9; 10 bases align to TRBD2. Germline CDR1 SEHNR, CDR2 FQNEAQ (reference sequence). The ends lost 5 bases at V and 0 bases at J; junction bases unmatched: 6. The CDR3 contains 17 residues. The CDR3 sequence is CASSPSLAGPNTGELFF. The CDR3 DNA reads TGTGCCAGCAGCCCTTCACTAGCGGGACCGAACACCGGGGAGCTGTTTTTT.

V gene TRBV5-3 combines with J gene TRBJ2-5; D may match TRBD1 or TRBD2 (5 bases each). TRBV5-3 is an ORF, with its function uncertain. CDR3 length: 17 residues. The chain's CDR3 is CASQERWPTANQETQYF. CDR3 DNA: TGTGCTTCACAGGAGCGGTGGCCGACGGCAAACCAAGAGACCCAGTACTTC.

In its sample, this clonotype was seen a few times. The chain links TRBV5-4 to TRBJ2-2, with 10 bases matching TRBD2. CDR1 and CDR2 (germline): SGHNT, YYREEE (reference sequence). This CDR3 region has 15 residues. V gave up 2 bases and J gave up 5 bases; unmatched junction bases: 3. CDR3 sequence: CASSFLAGETGELFF. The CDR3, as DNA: TGTGCCAGCAGCTTCCTAGCGGGGGAGACCGGGGAGCTGTTTTTT.

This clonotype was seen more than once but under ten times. CDR3 amino acids: CASSPSFGSDLQDTQYF. As DNA, the CDR3 is TGTGCCAGCAGTCCCTCCTTTGGCTCCGACCTACAAGATACGCAGTATTTT. The rearrangement joins TRBV27 to TRBJ2-3; D gene uncertain. The CDR3 covers 17 residues. In germline, CDR1 is MNHEY, CDR2 SMNVEV (reference sequence). The V end was cut by 5 bases, the J end by 5 bases, with 23 bases between.

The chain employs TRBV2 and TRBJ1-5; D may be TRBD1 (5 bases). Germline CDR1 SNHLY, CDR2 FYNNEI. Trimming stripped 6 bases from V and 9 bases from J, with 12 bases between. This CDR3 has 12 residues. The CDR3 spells CASRGTFRPQHF. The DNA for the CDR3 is TGTGCCAGCAGGGGGACCTTTCGGCCCCAGCATTTT.

The CDR3 DNA is TGTGCCAGCAGGCACCGCATGACGGTGACCGGGGAGCTGTTTTTT. Its translation is CASRHRMTVTGELFF. The chain joins TRBV7-7 to TRBJ2-2; no reliable D call. The CDR3 is 15 residues long. Germline V gene data show CDR1 as SSHAT and CDR2 as FNYEAQ (reference sequence). Between the trimmed V and J ends, which lost 6 bases and 5 bases, there was a span of 16 bases.

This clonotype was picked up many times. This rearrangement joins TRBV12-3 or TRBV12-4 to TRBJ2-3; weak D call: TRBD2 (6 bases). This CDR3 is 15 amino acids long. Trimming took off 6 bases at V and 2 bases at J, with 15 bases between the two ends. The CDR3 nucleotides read TGTGCCAGCAGAGGAGGGGTGTTCAACACAGATACGCAGTATTTT. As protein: CASRGGVFNTDTQYF.

The CDR3 region is CASSPGFGGYEQYF. The CDR3 DNA reads TGTGCCAGCAGCCCCGGTTTTGGCGGGTACGAGCAGTACTTC. The chain couples TRBV7-9 to TRBJ2-7; tentatively, D is TRBD2 (5 bases). CDR1 is SEHNR and CDR2 is FQNEAQ in the germline V gene (reference sequence). This CDR3 region has 14 residues. Deletions cut 5 bases from V and 4 bases from J, with 15 bases between.

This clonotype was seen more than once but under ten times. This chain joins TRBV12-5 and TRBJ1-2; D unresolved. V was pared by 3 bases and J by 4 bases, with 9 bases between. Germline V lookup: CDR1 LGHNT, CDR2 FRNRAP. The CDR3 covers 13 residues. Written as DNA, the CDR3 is TGTGCTAGTGGTTTCGACTACACCTATGGCTACACCTTC. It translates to CASGFDYTYGYTF.

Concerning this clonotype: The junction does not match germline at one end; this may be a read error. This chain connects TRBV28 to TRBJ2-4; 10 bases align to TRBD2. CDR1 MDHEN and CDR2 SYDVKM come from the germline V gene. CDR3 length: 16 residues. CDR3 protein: CLKGPGLAEAKNIQYF. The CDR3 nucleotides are TGCTTAAAGGGTCCTGGACTAGCGGAAGCCAAAAACATTCAGTACTTC.

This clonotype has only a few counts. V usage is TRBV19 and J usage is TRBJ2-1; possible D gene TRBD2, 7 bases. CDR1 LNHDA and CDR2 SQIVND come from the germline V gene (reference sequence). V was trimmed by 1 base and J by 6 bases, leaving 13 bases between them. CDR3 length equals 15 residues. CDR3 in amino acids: CASSIGGAGVNEQFF. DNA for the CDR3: TGTGCCAGTAGTATAGGGGGGGCGGGAGTCAATGAGCAGTTCTTC.

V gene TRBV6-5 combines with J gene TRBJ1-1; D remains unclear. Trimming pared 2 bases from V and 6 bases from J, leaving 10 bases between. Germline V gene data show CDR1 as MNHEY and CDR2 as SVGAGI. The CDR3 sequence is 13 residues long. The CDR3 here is CASSYGWTAEAFF. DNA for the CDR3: TGTGCCAGCAGTTACGGGTGGACGGCTGAAGCTTTCTTT.